The text below deals with one TCR beta chain. The record originates from a study of blood T cell repertoires in COVID-19. Study overall: The United States, Italy and Spain supplied acute and convalescent COVID-19 samples. Sample material is recorded as cDNA or gDNA derived from T cells, B-cell-depleted T cells, or PBMCs.

This CDR3 has 15 residues. Germline lookup yields CDR1 KGHSH and CDR2 LQKENI. With 1 base clipped from V and 6 bases from J, the junction kept 8 bases outside the gene matches. Followed over time, Seattle patients had been enrolled while infection was active. Authors' data handling: How many nucleated cells were present was estimated from reference gene primer amplification. TCRdb keeps only in-frame clones here, not all; method: immunoSEQ multiplex PCR. Clone size and V and J calls were adopted from that table, with D and trimming inferred from the DNA. The data contain fewer than 600,000 clones, 80% to 90% of them singletons.

This rearrangement joins TRBV18 to TRBJ2-5; 7 bases match TRBD2. The source of this sequence is a man between 18 and 29 years old with COVID-19, enrolled during active disease. The sequenced sample consisted of peripheral blood. CDR3 nucleotide sequence: TGTGCCAGCTCACCACGGGAGGGCCATTTAAAGACCCAGTACTTC. The encoded protein is CASSPREGHLKTQYF.